The 20 T cell receptor beta chains below all came from one sample that was sequenced in a study of T cell repertoires in cytomegalovirus infection. Their cognate antigens are unknown. MiXCR was run by TCRdb on the reads, yielding one entry per CDR3 protein. Of around 570,000 distinct CDR3 sequences in the sample, almost 40% were seen once. Source: cultured PBMCs, taken from culture after CMV antigen stimulation. These receptors originate from a human donor in good health (CMV status not recorded). Some clones in this sample may be carry-over from other donors' samples.

There are a few counts of this clonotype. The J gene is TRBJ2-5, the V gene TRBV7-6; the match to TRBD1 covers 12 bases. The germline gives CDR1 SGHVS, CDR2 FNYEAQ. V was pared by 10 bases and J by 5 bases, with 8 bases of the junction left unmatched. The CDR3 runs 14 residues. In DNA, the CDR3 is TGTGCCACCGGAGGGACAGGGGGCGGGGAGACCCAGTACTTC. Encoded protein: CATGGTGGGETQYF.

At least ten counts were recorded for this clonotype. V usage is TRBV7-9 and J usage is TRBJ1-5; TRBD1 agrees at 9 bases. The V and J ends lost 4 bases and 6 bases, in that order; junction bases with no gene match: 4. Germline V gene sequence: CDR1 SEHNR, CDR2 FQNEAQ (reference sequence). The CDR3 runs 14 residues. In DNA form, the CDR3 reads TGTGCCAGCAGCTCTACAGGGGGCGTTCAGCCCCAGCATTTT. Residues: CASSSTGGVQPQHF. The full variable domain, in which reference TRBV7-9 and TRBJ1-5 provide the parts outside the CDR3, is DTGVSQNPRHKITKRGQNVTFRCDPISEHNRLYWYRQTLGQGPEFLTYFQNEAQLEKSRLLSDRFSAERPKGSFSTLEIQRTEQGDSAMYLCASSSTGGVQPQHFGDGTRLSIL.

This chain connects TRBV11-3 to TRBJ2-7; D perhaps matches TRBD2 (6 bases). CDR3 length: 13 amino acids. V was pared by 5 bases and J by 3 bases, with 11 bases between. Germline CDR1 reads SGHNT; CDR2 reads YENEEA. The CDR3 DNA follows: TGTGCCAGCAGCCAAGGAGGGGACTACGAGCAGTACTTC. Its protein product is CASSQGGDYEQYF.

The J gene is TRBJ2-7, the V gene TRBV28; no firm D call. Germline CDR1 and CDR2: MDHEN and SYDVKM. Trimming took 4 bases from V and 3 from J, leaving 10 bases between them. The CDR3 has 13 amino acids. This chain's CDR3 is CASSSLWVYEQYF. CDR3 nucleotide sequence: TGTGCCAGCAGTTCGCTCTGGGTCTACGAGCAGTACTTC.

This clonotype was counted only a few times. This chain joins TRBV6-2 or TRBV6-3 and TRBJ2-5; 10 bases line up with TRBD2. Trimming at V came to 8 bases and at J to 1 base, leaving 10 bases not matched to a gene. CDR3 length equals 16 residues. Germline lookup yields CDR1 MNHEY and CDR2 SVGEGT. CDR3 region: CASGASGSYRQETQYF. CDR3 nucleotides: TGTGCCAGCGGGGCTAGCGGGAGCTATCGCCAAGAGACCCAGTACTTC.

The chain couples TRBV10-1 to TRBJ2-7; 7 bases align to TRBD2. The CDR3 spans 14 residues. Per germline, CDR1 WNHNN and CDR2 SYGVQD (reference sequence). The ends lost 0 bases at V and 5 bases at J; junction bases unmatched: 4. DNA for the CDR3: TGCGCCAGCAGTGAGTCGACTAGCAACCACGAGCAGTACTTC. Translated: CASSESTSNHEQYF.

The V and J genes are TRBV7-9 and TRBJ2-3; 9 bases are a match to TRBD2. The CDR3 is 19 amino acids. CDR1 is SEHNR, CDR2 FQNEAQ, per germline (reference sequence). V dropped 0 bases and J dropped 1; count of bases not matched to a gene: 11. DNA of the CDR3: TGTGCCAGCAGCTTAGCCGGGACTAGCATCTCGGAGCGCACAGATACGCAGTATTTT. Translation: CASSLAGTSISERTDTQYF.

This clonotype was seen a handful of times. V gene TRBV25-1 combines with J gene TRBJ2-7, with 10 bases fitting TRBD1. This CDR3 region has 14 residues. Germline CDR1 reads MGHDK; CDR2 reads SYGVNS. J was trimmed by 3 bases and V by 6 bases; bases with no gene match: 5. The CDR3 sequence is CASRGGQGIYEQYF. DNA of the CDR3: TGTGCCAGCAGAGGGGGACAGGGGATCTACGAGCAGTACTTC.

This chain connects TRBV12-3 or TRBV12-4 to TRBJ1-6, with 8 bases lining up with TRBD1. The V and J ends lost 6 bases and 10 bases, in that order; junction bases with no gene match: 8. The CDR3 loop spans 14 amino acids. As DNA, the CDR3 is TGTGCCAGCAGGCTAGACAGGGGAGAATCACCCCTCCACTTT. Translating it yields CASRLDRGESPLHF.

This clonotype has a handful of counts. CDR3 coding DNA: TGTGCCAGCAGCTACCGGGGTCCGAAGATCCAAGAGACCCAGTACTTC. Its translation is CASSYRGPKIQETQYF. The chain carries TRBV7-2 and TRBJ2-5, with D possibly TRBD2 on 5 matching bases. Germline V lookup: CDR1 SGHTA, CDR2 FQGNSA. CDR3 length: 16 residues. Trimming stripped 4 bases from V and 1 base from J, with 16 bases between.

This clonotype has only a few counts. This rearrangement joins TRBV29-1 to TRBJ2-7; 11 nucleotides match TRBD2. Losses at the gene ends were 4 bases for V and 1 base for J; bases not matched to a gene: 3. The germline V gene has CDR1 SQVTM and CDR2 ANQGSEA. This CDR3 spans 14 amino acids. CDR3 region: CSVAGTSGSYEQYF. The CDR3, as DNA: TGCAGCGTTGCCGGGACTAGCGGATCCTACGAGCAGTACTTC.

V gene TRBV3-1 combines with J gene TRBJ2-1; D possibly corresponds to TRBD2 (6 bases). V lost 7 bases and J lost 9, with 16 bases in between. Germline V gene sequence: CDR1 LGHDT, CDR2 YNNKEL (reference sequence). The CDR3 length is 13 residues. The CDR3 DNA follows: TGTGCCAGCACTTTCCGGAGGGGTCTTGAGCAGTTCTTC. Translated: CASTFRRGLEQFF.

The chain combines TRBV20-1 with TRBJ2-7; D possibly matches TRBD1 or TRBD2 (5 bases each). The CDR3 is 14 residues long. V was trimmed by 7 bases and J by 2 bases, leaving 18 bases between them. Germline V gene data show CDR1 as DFQATT and CDR2 as SNEGSKA (reference sequence). The CDR3 DNA follows: TGCAGTGTTCCGTCCGGGACGGGGACCTACGAGCAGTACTTC. Protein sequence: CSVPSGTGTYEQYF.

This clonotype was counted between two and nine times. This chain joins TRBV7-2 and TRBJ1-5, with D unclear. The germline V gene has CDR1 SGHTA and CDR2 FQGNSA. V was trimmed by 3 bases and J by 7 bases, leaving 10 bases between them. The CDR3 is made up of 13 amino acids. CDR3: CASSLRAGQPQHF. CDR3 nucleotide sequence: TGTGCCAGCAGCTTGCGGGCGGGACAGCCCCAGCATTTT.

This chain connects TRBV7-2 to TRBJ2-5, with 7 bases lining up with TRBD1. The germline CDR1 and CDR2 sequences are SGHTA and FQGNSA. This CDR3 is 12 amino acids long. The J segment lost 6 bases and the V segment lost 5 bases, leaving 3 bases of the junction unmatched. In nucleotides, the CDR3 is TGTGCCAGCAGCCGGGACAGACAGACCCAGTACTTC. Translated, it gives CASSRDRQTQYF. The full variable domain, in which reference TRBV7-2 and TRBJ2-5 provide the parts outside the CDR3, is GAGVSQSPSNKVTEKGKDVELRCDPISGHTALYWYRQSLGQGLEFLIYFQGNSAPDKSGLPSDRFSAERTGGSVSTLTIQRTQQEDSAVYLCASSRDRQTQYFGPGTRLLVL.

This chain links TRBV6-2 or TRBV6-3 with TRBJ2-7; the match to TRBD1 covers 7 bases. V lost 10 bases to trimming and J lost 3 bases; unmatched junction nucleotides: 3. The CDR3 is made up of 11 amino acids. Germline CDR1 MNHEY, CDR2 SVGEGT. The CDR3 sequence: CATRGFYEQYF. The CDR3 nucleotides are TGTGCCACCAGGGGGTTCTACGAGCAGTACTTC.

This clonotype was counted between two and nine times. The gene calls are TRBV6-2 or TRBV6-3 and TRBJ1-5; 7 bases line up with TRBD1. J lost 1 base, V lost 2 bases, and 14 bases had no gene match. Germline CDR1 MNHEY, CDR2 SVGEGT. The CDR3 length is 19 residues. In DNA form, the CDR3 reads TGTGCCAGCAGTTACCTCTACAGGGGTTCTCTAGTGAGCAATCAGCCCCAGCATTTT. Translation gives CASSYLYRGSLVSNQPQHF.

The chain carries TRBV4-1 and TRBJ2-2, with D possibly being TRBD2 (5 bases). Germline assignment: CDR1 MGHRA and CDR2 YSYEKL. The CDR3 is 15 amino acids. Trimming removed 3 bases at V and 6 bases at J, with 14 bases between. As DNA, the CDR3 is TGCGCCAGCAGCCACCCCTACCCCGGGGCCGGGGAGCTGTTTTTT. Protein sequence: CASSHPYPGAGELFF.

This rearrangement joins TRBV2 to TRBJ2-2, with unresolved D. Trimming shortened V by 7 bases and J by 5 bases, and 14 bases separated the two germline ends. This CDR3 spans 14 amino acids. Germline values: CDR1 SNHLY, CDR2 FYNNEI. For the CDR3, the DNA is TGTGCCAGCACGCTAGGCAGTTTGACCGGGGAGCTGTTTTTT. Its translation is CASTLGSLTGELFF.

The table lists this clonotype with a few counts. The rearrangement links TRBV7-2 to TRBJ2-7, with TRBD1 matching 9 bases. Looked up from germline, CDR1 is SGHTA and CDR2 is FQGNSA. Trimming took 8 bases from V and 3 from J; bases not matched to a gene: 8. CDR3 length equals 14 residues. The CDR3 nucleotides read TGTGCCAGCTGCCCCGGGACAGGGTACTACGAGCAGTACTTC. The encoded protein is CASCPGTGYYEQYF.